This T cell receptor beta chain was sequenced in a study of shared clonotypes between healthy human individuals. Measured with immunoSEQ multiplex PCR; TCRdb has only the in-frame clones, and not every one. Among 2 million to 2.5 million clones listed, about 94% were seen once. The CDR3 length is 15 residues. Trimming stripped 3 bases from V and 0 bases from J, with 7 bases between. CDR1 SGDLS and CDR2 YYNGEE come from the germline V gene. Terminally differentiated effector memory CD45RA+ cells were excluded by CCR7 positive selection of CD45RO-negative cells. The chain combines TRBV9 with TRBJ2-6; unclear D gene. Sequenced sample: naive CD8+ T cells sorted from blood. The origin of this receptor is a man between 18 and 29 years old in good health. The DNA for the CDR3 is TGTGCCAGCAGCGACCGGTTCTCTGGGGCCAACGTCCTGACTTTC. Protein product: CASSDRFSGANVLTF. The variable domain in full, with the rest retrieved from reference TRBV9 and TRBJ2-6, is DSGVTQTPKHLITATGQRVTLRCSPRSGDLSVYWYQQSLDQGLQFLIQYYNGEERAKGNILERFSAQQFPDLHSELNLSSLELGDSALYFCASSDRFSGANVLTFGAGSRLTVL.